The 9 T cell receptor beta chains below come from one sample, sequenced in a study of blood T cell repertoires in COVID-19 (dated by TCRdb to about 2020). Receptor amplification or capture employed the immunoSEQ multiplex PCR assay. The table comes from immuneACCESS by way of TCRdb, which keeps in-frame sequences with V and J called. Part of the clones is missing from these tables; in studies checked, under half for an unresolved V gene and the rest for unknown reasons. In all, the sample holds about 200,000 clones, and around 80% of those were seen once. Of the sample, around 14% falls within the top ten clones. Sequencing was done on a sample of peripheral blood. The receptors were gathered from a human donor in a cohort sampled during active COVID-19.

This clone turned up a few times. This rearrangement joins TRBV5-1 to TRBJ1-1, with D perhaps TRBD1 (6 bases). The V end was cut by 4 bases, the J end by 3 bases, with 10 bases between. Germline V gene sequence: CDR1 SGHRS, CDR2 YFSETQ. The CDR3 has 13 amino acids. The CDR3 loop is CASSPGQHTEAFF. CDR3 coding DNA: TGCGCCAGCAGCCCTGGACAGCACACTGAAGCTTTCTTT.

The J gene is TRBJ2-1, the V gene TRBV9; D might be TRBD2 (6 bases). The V end was cut by 3 bases, the J end by 15 bases, with 22 bases between. Germline assignment: CDR1 SGDLS and CDR2 YYNGEE. This CDR3 has 14 residues. For the CDR3, the DNA is TGTGCCAGCAGCGGACCCCGGGACTCCAGGGCCCCGTTCTTC. It encodes CASSGPRDSRAPFF.

The rearrangement uses TRBV7-2 and TRBJ2-1; D remains ambiguous. Germline CDR1 and CDR2: SGHTA and FQGNSA. V was pared by 3 bases and J by 0 bases, with 9 bases between. This CDR3 is built from 15 residues. CDR3 coding DNA: TGTGCCAGCAGCTTGGGCCTCAGCTCCTACAATGAGCAGTTCTTC. This encodes CASSLGLSSYNEQFF.

The chain uses TRBV19 and TRBJ2-3; possibly TRBD1 for D (5 bases). Germline-derived CDR1 and CDR2 are LNHDA and SQIVND (reference sequence). There are 14 residues in the CDR3. The ends were cut back, 6 bases at V and 0 bases at J, with 10 bases in the middle. This chain's CDR3 is CASRGPGSTDTQYF. The CDR3 region has the DNA TGTGCCAGTAGGGGGCCAGGGAGCACAGATACGCAGTATTTT.

CDR3 DNA: TGTGCCAGCACGGAGAGGCCAGGGCGGCAAGAGACCCAGTACTTC. Its translation is CASTERPGRQETQYF. V is TRBV6-5 and J is TRBJ2-5; perhaps TRBD1 as D (5 bases). Germline V gene lookup returns CDR1 MNHEY and CDR2 SVGAGI. This CDR3 has 15 amino acids. V was trimmed by 7 bases and J by 2 bases, leaving 17 bases between them.

This clone was seen only once. The chain uses TRBV2 and TRBJ2-1, with D perhaps TRBD2 (5 bases). This CDR3 comprises 17 residues. Trimming shortened V by 0 bases and J by 2 bases, and 14 bases separated the two germline ends. CDR1 SNHLY and CDR2 FYNNEI come from the germline V gene. The CDR3 loop reads CASSEAGWGDPYNEQFF. The CDR3 nucleotides read TGTGCCAGCAGTGAAGCGGGGTGGGGAGATCCCTACAATGAGCAGTTCTTC. Full variable domain (remainder filled in from reference TRBV2 and TRBJ2-1): EPEVTQTPSHQVTQMGQEVILRCVPISNHLYFYWYRQILGQKVEFLVSFYNNEISEKSEIFDDQFSVERPDGSNFTLKIRSTKLEDSAMYFCASSEAGWGDPYNEQFFGPGTRLTVL.

The chain joins TRBV7-9 to TRBJ2-7; D is uncertain. This CDR3 has 14 residues. V was clipped by 1 base and J by 5 bases, with 12 bases between them. Germline V lookup: CDR1 SEHNR, CDR2 FQNEAQ (reference sequence). This CDR3 reads CASSLDFSPHEQYF. In DNA form, the CDR3 reads TGTGCCAGCAGCTTAGATTTTAGCCCCCACGAGCAGTACTTC.

This rearrangement joins TRBV5-1 to TRBJ2-2, with TRBD2 as a possible D gene (6 bases). Trimming pared 1 base from V and 7 bases from J, leaving 17 bases between. CDR3 length: 16 residues. Germline loops: CDR1 SGHRS, CDR2 YFSETQ. CDR3 residues: CASSLSTSLRSGELFF. In DNA form, the CDR3 reads TGCGCCAGCAGCTTGTCGACTAGTCTTAGGAGCGGGGAGCTGTTTTTT.

The chain has TRBV10-2 and TRBJ1-6; 7 nucleotides align to TRBD1. CDR1 and CDR2 (germline): WSHSY, SAAADI. V gave up 5 bases and J gave up 4 bases; unmatched junction bases: 5. The CDR3 sequence is 15 residues long. The CDR3 loop reads CASSWDRSYNSPLHF. The DNA for the CDR3 is TGCGCCAGCAGTTGGGACAGATCTTATAATTCACCCCTCCACTTT.